This TCR beta chain was documented in a study of blood T cell repertoires in COVID-19 (TCRdb year 2020). Background for the entire study: Samples from collaborators originated in the United States, Italy and Spain and spanned both the acute and convalescent phases of COVID-19. Samples came from the ongoing ImmuneRACE study (first 160 participants) plus 1,254 subjects from 6 global collaborators. A de-identified subject ID, COVID-19 status, age in years and sex were almost always included in the sample metadata. HLA class I and class II types, where available, came from metadata supplied by the sample provider rather than from assay-based typing. The dataset comprised deeply sampled blood TCRbeta repertoires from subjects exposed to, actively infected with, or recovered from COVID-19. The material from the prospective study consisted of cDNA or gDNA derived from T cells, B-cell-depleted T cells, or PBMCs. The repertoires were released in a freely available public database intended as a resource for research on the immune response to SARS-CoV-2.

CDR1 and CDR2, looked up from the germline V gene, are MNHEY and SVGAGI. Including cysteine and phenylalanine, the CDR3 has 15 amino acids. The read is trimmed to its CDR3 DNA, 45 bases read in frame from base 1. Trimming costs V 7 bases and J 10 bases, and their ends lie 22 bases apart. For this clone: Its antigen is not yet known. It has no much larger one-base neighbor in the sample; base qualities were not kept.

Another Seattle source contributed samples from volunteer blood donors who had recovered from COVID-19. Whole blood was collected in K2EDTA tubes by collaborating institutions according to the institutions' own protocols. Collaborator samples were shipped for TCRbeta analysis as frozen whole blood, isolated PBMCs, or DNA extracted from either sample type. TCRbeta CDR3 regions were amplified from genomic DNA by means of the immunoSEQ Assay, a bias-controlled multiplex PCR. As for how the authors treated the data: Nucleated cell counts per sample were estimated from amplification of reference gene primers within the assay. Sequence reads were collapsed and filtered to measure the absolute abundance of every unique TCRbeta CDR3 rearrangement. For each sample, productive Simpson clonality was calculated as the square root of Simpson's diversity index over productive rearrangements. TCRdb took over this immuneACCESS table, retaining in-frame rearrangements with V and J assigned. Such tables are incomplete; in checked studies, under half of the missing clones stem from an unresolved V gene, and the remainder is unexplained. The DNA gave D and trimming, while V, J and clone size come from that table. This sample has roughly 150,000 clones in its table, and approximately 90% of those were observed once. The ten largest clonotypes hold 2% to 2.5% of the sample.

The paper's findings and limits, for the study overall: How much clinical and demographic metadata was included differed by source and by participant, and the metadata was provided uncurated.

Sequencing was done on a sample of peripheral blood. The receptor was derived from a man aged 45-60 years who had recovered from COVID-19. Recombination joined TRBV6-5 with TRBJ2-2; matching of 8 bases hints at TRBD2 as the D gene. The DNA is as follows: TGTGCCAGCACTTCGGGGGGGACAGAGGCTTTGGAGCTGTTTTTT. This translates into CASTSGGTEALELFF.